This section outlines one T cell receptor beta chain sequence together with its context. The authors produced TCR alpha and TCR beta cDNA libraries with sample barcodes and UMIs by 5'RACE using constant-segment primers. TCRdb reanalysed the 5' RACE reads using MiXCR and keeps one entry per CDR3 protein. This sample has a few hundred thousand distinct CDR3 sequences, with under 25% found just once. The data were taken from a study of T-cell memory formation after mild COVID-19. Trimming left V 6 bases short and J 5 bases short, with 17 bases between. The CDR3 sequence is 15 residues long. Germline V CDR1 and CDR2: ENHRY, SYGVKD.

The genes are TRBV10-3 and TRBJ2-1, with D maybe TRBD2 (6 bases). This TCR was sampled from an adult woman who had mild COVID-19 (a few samples of this study predate the infection). Cell type and time point are not known. Sample: PBMCs or a T cell subset sorted from them (not recorded which). The CDR3 sequence is CAISATSPGDNEQFF. The CDR3 DNA is TGTGCCATCAGCGCAACTTCCCCGGGAGACAATGAGCAGTTCTTC.